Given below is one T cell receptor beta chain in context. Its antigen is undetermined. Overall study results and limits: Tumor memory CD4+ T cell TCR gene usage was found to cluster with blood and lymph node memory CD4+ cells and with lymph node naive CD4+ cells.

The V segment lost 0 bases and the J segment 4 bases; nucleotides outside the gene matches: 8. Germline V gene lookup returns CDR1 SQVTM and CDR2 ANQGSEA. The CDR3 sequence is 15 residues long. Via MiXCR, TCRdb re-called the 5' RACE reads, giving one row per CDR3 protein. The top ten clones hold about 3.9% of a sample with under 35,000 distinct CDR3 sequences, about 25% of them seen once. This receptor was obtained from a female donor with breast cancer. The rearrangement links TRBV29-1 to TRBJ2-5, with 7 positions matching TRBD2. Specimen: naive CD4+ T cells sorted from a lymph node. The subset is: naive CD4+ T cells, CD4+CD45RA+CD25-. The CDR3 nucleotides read TGCAGCGTTGAAGACAGGGCTAGCGGCAGAGAGACCCAGTACTTC. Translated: CSVEDRASGRETQYF.